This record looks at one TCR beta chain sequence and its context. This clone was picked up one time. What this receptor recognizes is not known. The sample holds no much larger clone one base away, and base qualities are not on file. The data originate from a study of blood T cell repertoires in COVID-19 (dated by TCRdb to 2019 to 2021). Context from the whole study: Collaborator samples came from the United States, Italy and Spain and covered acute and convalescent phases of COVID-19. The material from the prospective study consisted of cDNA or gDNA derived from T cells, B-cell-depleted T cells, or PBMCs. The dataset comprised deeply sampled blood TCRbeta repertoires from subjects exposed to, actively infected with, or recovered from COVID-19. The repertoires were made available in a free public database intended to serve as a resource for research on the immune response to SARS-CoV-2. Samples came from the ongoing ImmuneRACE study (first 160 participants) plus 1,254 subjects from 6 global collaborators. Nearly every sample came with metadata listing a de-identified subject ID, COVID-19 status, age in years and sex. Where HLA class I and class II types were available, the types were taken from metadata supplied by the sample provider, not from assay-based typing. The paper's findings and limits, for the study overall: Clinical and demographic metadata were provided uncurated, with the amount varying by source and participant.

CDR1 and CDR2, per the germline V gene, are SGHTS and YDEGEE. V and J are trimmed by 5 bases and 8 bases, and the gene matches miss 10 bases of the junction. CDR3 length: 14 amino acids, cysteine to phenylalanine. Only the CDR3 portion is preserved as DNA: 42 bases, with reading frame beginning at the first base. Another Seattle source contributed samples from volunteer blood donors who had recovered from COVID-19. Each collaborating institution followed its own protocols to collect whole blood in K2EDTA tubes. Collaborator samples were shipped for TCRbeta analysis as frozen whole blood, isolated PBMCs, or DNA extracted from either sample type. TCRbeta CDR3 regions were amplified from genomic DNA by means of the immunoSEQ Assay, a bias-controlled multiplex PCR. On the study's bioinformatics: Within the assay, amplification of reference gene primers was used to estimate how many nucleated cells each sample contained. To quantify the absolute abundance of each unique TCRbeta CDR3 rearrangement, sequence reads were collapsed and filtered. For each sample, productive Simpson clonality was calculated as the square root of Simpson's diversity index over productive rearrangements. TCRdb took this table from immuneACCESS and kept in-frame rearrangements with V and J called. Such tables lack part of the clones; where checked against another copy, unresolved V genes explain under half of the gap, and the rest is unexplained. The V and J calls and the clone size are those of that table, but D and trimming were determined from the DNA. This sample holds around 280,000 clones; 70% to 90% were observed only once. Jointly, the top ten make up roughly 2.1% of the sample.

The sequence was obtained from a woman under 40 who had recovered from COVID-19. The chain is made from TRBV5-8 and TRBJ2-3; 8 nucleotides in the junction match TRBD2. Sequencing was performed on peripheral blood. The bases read TGTGCCAGCAGAACTGCGGGGGGACCCTCTACGCAGTATTTT. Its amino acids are CASRTAGGPSTQYF.